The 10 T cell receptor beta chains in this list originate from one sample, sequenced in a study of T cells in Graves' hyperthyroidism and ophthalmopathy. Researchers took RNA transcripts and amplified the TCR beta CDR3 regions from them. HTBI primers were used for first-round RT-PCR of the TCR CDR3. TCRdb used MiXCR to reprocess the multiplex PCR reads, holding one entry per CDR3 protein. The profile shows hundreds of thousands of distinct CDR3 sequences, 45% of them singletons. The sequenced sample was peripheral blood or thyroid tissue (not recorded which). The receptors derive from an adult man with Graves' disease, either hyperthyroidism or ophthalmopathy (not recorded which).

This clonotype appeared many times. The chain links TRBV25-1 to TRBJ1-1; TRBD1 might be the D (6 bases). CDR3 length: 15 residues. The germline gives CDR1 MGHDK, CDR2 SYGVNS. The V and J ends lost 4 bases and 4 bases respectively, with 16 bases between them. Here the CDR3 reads CASSVGGGGGTEAFF. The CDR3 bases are TGTGCCAGCAGTGTCGGGGGGGGCGGGGGCACTGAAGCTTTCTTT.

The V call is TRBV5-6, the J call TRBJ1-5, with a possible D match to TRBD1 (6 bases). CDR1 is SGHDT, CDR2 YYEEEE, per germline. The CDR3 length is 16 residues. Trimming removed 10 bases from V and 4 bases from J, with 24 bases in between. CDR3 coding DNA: TGTGCCTGGAGTGTCCGTCGGGGGGGGCAAAATCAGCCCCAGCATTTT. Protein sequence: CAWSVRRGGQNQPQHF. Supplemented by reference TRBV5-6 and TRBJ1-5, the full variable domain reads DAGVTQSPTHLIKTRGQQVTLRCSPKSGHDTVSWYQQALGQGPQFIFQYYEEEERQRGNFPDRFSGHQFPNYSSELNVNALLLGDSALYLCAWSVRRGGQNQPQHFGDGTRLSIL.

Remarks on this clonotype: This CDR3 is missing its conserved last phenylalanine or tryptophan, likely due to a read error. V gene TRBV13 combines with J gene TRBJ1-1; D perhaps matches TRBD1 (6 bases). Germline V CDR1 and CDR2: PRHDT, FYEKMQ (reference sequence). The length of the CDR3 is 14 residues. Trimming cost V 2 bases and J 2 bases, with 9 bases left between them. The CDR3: CASSLRGFNTEAFL. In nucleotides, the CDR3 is TGTGCCAGCAGCTTAAGGGGGTTCAACACTGAAGCTTTCCTT.

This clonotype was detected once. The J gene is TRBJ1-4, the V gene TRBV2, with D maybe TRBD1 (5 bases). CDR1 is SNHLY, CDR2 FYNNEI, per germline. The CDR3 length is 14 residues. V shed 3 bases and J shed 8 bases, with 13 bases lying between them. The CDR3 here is CASSEAGSGEKLFF. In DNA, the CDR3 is TGTGCCAGCAGTGAGGCAGGGAGTGGGGAAAAACTGTTTTTT. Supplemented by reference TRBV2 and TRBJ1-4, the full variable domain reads EPEVTQTPSHQVTQMGQEVILRCVPISNHLYFYWYRQILGQKVEFLVSFYNNEISEKSEIFDDQFSVERPDGSNFTLKIRSTKLEDSAMYFCASSEAGSGEKLFFGSGTQLSVL.

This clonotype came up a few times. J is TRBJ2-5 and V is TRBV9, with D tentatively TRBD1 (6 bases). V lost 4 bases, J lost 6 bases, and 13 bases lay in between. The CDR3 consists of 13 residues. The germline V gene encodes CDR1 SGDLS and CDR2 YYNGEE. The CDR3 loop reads CASSQDRGKTQYF. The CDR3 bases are TGTGCCAGCAGCCAAGATAGGGGGAAGACCCAGTACTTC.

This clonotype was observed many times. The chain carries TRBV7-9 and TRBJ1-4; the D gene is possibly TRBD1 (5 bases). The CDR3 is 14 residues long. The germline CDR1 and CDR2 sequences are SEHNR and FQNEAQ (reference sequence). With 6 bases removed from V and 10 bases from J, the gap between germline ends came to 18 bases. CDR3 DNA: TGTGCCAGCAGGAAAACAGCGGTTAGGGGAAAACTGTTTTTT. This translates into CASRKTAVRGKLFF.

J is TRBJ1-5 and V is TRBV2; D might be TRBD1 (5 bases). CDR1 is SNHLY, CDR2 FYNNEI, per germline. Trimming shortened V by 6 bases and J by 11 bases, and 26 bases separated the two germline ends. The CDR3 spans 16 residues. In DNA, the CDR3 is TGTGCCAGCAGGGCGACTAGCGGGGGGTGGGAAGAGACCCAGCATTTT. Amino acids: CASRATSGGWEETQHF.

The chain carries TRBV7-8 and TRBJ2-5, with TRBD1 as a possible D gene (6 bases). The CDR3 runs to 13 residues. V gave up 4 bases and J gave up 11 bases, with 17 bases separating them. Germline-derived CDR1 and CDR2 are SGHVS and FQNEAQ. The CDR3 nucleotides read TGTGCCAGCAGCTCCTCAGGGGTGGGGGAGCAGTACTTC. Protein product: CASSSSGVGEQYF.

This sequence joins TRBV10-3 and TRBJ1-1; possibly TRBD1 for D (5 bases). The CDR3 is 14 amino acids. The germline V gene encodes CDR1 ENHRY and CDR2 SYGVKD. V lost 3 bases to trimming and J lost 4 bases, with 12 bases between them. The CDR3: CAISDLGVSTEAFF. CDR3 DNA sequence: TGTGCCATCAGTGATCTGGGGGTGAGCACTGAAGCTTTCTTT.

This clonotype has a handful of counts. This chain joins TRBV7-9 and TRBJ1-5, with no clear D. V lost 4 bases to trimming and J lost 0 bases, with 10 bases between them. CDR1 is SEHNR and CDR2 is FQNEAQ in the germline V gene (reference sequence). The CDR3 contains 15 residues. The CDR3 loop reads CASSSWAFSNQPQHF. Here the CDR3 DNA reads TGTGCCAGCAGCTCTTGGGCCTTTAGCAATCAGCCCCAGCATTTT. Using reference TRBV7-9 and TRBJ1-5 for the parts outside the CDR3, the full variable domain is DTGVSQNPRHKITKRGQNVTFRCDPISEHNRLYWYRQTLGQGPEFLTYFQNEAQLEKSRLLSDRFSAERPKGSFSTLEIQRTEQGDSAMYLCASSSWAFSNQPQHFGDGTRLSIL.